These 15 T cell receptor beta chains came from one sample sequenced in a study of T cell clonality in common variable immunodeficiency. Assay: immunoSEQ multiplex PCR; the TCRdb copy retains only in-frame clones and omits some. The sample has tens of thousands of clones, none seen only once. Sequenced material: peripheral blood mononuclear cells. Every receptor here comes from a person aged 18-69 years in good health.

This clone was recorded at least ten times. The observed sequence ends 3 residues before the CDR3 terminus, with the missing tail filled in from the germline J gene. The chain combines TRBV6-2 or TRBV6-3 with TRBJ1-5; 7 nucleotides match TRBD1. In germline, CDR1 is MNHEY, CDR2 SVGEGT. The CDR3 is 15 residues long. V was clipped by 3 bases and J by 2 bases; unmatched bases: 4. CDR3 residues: CASSYRDRGNQPQHF. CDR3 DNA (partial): TGTGCCAGCAGTTATAGGGACAGAGGCAATCAGCCC.

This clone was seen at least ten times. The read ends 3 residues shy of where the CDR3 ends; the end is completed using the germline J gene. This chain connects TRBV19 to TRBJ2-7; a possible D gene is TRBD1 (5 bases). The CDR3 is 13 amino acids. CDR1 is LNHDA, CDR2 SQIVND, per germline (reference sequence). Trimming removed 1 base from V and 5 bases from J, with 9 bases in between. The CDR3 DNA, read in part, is TGTGCCAGTAGTATAGGCGCAGGGAACGAG. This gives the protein CASSIGAGNE. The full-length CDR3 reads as CASSIGAGNEQYF.

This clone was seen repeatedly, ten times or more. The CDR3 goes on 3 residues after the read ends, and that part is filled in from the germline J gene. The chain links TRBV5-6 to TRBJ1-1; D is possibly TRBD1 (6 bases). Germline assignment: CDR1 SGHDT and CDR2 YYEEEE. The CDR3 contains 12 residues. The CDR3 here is CASSYSQGVAFF. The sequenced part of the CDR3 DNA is TGTGCCAGCAGCTACTCACAGGGTGTA.

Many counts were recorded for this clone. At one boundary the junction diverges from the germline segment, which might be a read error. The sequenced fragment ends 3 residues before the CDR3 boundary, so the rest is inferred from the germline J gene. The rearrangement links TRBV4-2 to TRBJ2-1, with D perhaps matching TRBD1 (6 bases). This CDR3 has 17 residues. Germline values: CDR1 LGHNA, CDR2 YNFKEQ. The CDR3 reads CASSLKTRDTRSYEQFF. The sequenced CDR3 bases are TGCGCCAGCAGCCTCAAAACCCGGGACACCCGGTCTTATGAG.

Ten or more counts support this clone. Incomplete CDR3 DNA: TGTGCCAGCAGGCTAGCGGGGGGGCCCTACAATGAG. Amino acid sequence: CASRLAGGPYNE. The full CDR3 sequence reads CASRLAGGPYNEQFF. This chain links TRBV6-2 or TRBV6-3 with TRBJ2-1, with 12 positions matching TRBD2. The read halts 3 residues ahead of the CDR3 end, with the missing end drawn from the germline J gene. The CDR3 runs to 15 residues. With V trimmed by 6 bases and J by 2 bases, 2 bases remained unmatched. The germline CDR1 and CDR2 sequences are MNHEY and SVGEGT.

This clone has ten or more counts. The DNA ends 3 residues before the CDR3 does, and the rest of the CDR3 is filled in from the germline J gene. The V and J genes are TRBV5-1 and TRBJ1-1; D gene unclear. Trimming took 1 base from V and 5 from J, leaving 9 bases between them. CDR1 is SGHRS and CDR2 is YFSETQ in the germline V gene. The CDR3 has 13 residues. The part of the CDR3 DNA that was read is TGCGCCAGCAGCTTGACACGAGGGACTGAA. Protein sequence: CASSLTRGTE. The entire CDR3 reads CASSLTRGTEAFF. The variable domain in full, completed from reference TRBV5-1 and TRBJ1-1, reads KAGVTQTPRYLIKTRGQQVTLSCSPISGHRSVSWYQQTPGQGLQFLFEYFSETQRNKGNFPGRFSGRQFSNSRSEMNVSTLELGDSALYLCASSLTRGTEAFFGQGTRLTVV.

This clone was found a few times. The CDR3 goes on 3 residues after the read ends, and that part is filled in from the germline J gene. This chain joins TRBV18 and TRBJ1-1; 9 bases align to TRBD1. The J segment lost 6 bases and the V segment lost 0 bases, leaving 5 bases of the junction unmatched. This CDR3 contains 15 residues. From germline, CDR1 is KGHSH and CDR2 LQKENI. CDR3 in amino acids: CASSPPPGQGSEAFF. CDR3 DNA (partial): TGTGCCAGCTCACCACCACCGGGACAGGGTTCTGAA.

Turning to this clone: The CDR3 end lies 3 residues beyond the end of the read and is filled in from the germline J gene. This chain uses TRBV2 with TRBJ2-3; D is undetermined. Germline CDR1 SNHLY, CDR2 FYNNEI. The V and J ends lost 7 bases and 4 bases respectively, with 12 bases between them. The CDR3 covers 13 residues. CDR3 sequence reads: CASTNELSDTQYF. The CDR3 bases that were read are TGTGCCAGCACTAACGAGCTCTCAGATACG.

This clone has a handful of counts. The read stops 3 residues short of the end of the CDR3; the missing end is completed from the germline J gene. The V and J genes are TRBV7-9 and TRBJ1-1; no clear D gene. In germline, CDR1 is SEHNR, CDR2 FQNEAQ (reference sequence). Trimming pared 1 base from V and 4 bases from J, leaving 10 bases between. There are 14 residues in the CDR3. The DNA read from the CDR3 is TGTGCCAGCAGCTTAGGCGGGAAGGGCACTGAA. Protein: CASSLGGKGTE. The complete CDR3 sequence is CASSLGGKGTEAFF.

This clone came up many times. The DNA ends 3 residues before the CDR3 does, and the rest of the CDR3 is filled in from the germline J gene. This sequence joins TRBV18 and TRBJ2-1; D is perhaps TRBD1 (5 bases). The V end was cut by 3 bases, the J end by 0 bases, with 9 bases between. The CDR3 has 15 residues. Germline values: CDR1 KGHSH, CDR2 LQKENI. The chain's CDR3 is CASSPFDSSYNEQFF. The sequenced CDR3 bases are TGTGCCAGCTCACCTTTTGACAGCTCCTACAATGAG.

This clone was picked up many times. The CDR3 sequence is CASSLALRGDSYEQYF. Partial CDR3 DNA: TGTGCCAGCAGCTTAGCGCTTCGGGGGGACTCCTACGAG. The chain recombines TRBV7-8 with TRBJ2-7; 7 bases are a match to TRBD2. Coverage ceases 3 residues before the CDR3 finishes, and the germline J gene fills in the end. Germline V CDR1 and CDR2: SGHVS, FQNEAQ. V lost 0 bases to trimming and J lost 0 bases; unmatched junction nucleotides: 5. The CDR3 runs to 16 residues.

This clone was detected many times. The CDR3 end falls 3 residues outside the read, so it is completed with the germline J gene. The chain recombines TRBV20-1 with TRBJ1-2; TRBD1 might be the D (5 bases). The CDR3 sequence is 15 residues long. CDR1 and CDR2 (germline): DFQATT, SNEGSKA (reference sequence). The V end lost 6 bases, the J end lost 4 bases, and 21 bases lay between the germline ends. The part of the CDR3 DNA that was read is TGCAGTGCAGGGGAGAGTGGCCGCAGGGCCTATGGC. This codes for CSAGESGRRAYG. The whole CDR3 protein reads CSAGESGRRAYGYTF.

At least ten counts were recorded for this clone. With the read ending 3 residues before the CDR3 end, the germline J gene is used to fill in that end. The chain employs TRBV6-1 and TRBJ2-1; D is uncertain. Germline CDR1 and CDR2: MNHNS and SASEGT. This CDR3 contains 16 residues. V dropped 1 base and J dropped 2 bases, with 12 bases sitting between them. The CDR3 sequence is CASSEGPYSTYNEQFF. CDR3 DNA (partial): TGTGCCAGCAGTGAAGGCCCCTACTCTACCTACAATGAG.

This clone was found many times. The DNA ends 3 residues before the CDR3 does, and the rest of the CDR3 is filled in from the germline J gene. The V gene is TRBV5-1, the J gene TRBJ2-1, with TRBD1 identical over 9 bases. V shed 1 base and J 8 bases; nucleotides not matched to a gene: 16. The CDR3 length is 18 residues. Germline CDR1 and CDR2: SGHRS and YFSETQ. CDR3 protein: CASSLPLQGARSPDEQFF. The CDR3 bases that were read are TGCGCCAGCAGCTTGCCCTTACAGGGGGCGCGAAGTCCGGATGAG.

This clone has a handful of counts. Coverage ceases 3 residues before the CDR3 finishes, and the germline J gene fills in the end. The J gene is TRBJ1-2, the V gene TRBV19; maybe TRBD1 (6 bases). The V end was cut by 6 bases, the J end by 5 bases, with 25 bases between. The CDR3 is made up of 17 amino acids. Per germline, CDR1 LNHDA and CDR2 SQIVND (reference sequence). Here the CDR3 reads CASRTPLGRGVKYGYTF. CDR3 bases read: TGTGCCAGTAGAACACCTCTAGGCAGGGGCGTTAAGTATGGC.